A single sample is the source of the 29 T cell receptor beta chains below, sequenced in a study of human T cells and chemical hapten exposure. The time point: patch test 2, 6 weeks after DPC sensitization. Stated treatment: therapeutic diphenylcyclopropenone sensitization with weekly scalp DPC. From the RACE reads, TCRdb called clonotypes with MiXCR, one entry per CDR3 protein. The repertoire holds about 54,000 distinct CDR3 sequences, 8.5% to 10% seen once, with 1.7% in the top ten. The sample consisted of whole blood, taken in connection with sensitization to the hapten diphenylcyclopropenone (DPC). All receptors come from a woman between 45 and 65 years old with alopecia areata. Some clones in this sample may be carry-over from other donors' samples.

V gene TRBV27 combines with J gene TRBJ2-2; D gene uncertain. This CDR3 spans 12 amino acids. With 5 bases removed from V and 7 bases from J, the gap between germline ends came to 8 bases. The germline CDR1 and CDR2 sequences are MNHEY and SMNVEV (reference sequence). In nucleotides, the CDR3 is TGTGCCAGCAGTCTTCTCAACGGGGAGCTGTTTTTT. Translated: CASSLLNGELFF.

There are a few counts of this clonotype. The rearrangement uses TRBV4-2 and TRBJ2-7; 8 bases agree with TRBD2. In germline, CDR1 is LGHNA, CDR2 YNFKEQ. This CDR3 has 18 amino acids. V lost 1 base, J lost 1 base, and 12 bases stayed unmatched. CDR3 in DNA: TGTGCCAGCAGCCAAGGAGCTACCAGCGGGGGACTATCCTACGAGCAGTACTTC. Translation gives CASSQGATSGGLSYEQYF.

There are many counts of this clonotype. The chain uses TRBV5-1 and TRBJ2-7; no reliable D call. CDR1 SGHRS and CDR2 YFSETQ come from the germline V gene. The CDR3 sequence is 13 residues long. Trimming shortened V by 3 bases and J by 6 bases, and 13 bases separated the two germline ends. The CDR3 DNA follows: TGCGCCAGCAGCTACGGCATAGCAGCCGAGCAGTACTTC. This codes for CASSYGIAAEQYF.

This clonotype showed up just a few times. This chain connects TRBV5-1 to TRBJ2-1; no clear D gene. Trimming removed 4 bases from V and 8 bases from J, with 10 bases in between. From germline, CDR1 is SGHRS and CDR2 YFSETQ. This CDR3 is 12 amino acids long. The CDR3 region is CASSPGEDEQFF. CDR3 nucleotides: TGCGCCAGCAGCCCAGGAGAAGATGAGCAGTTCTTC.

The rearrangement uses TRBV29-1 and TRBJ2-1; D is unclear. With 3 bases removed from V and 4 bases from J, the gap between germline ends came to 4 bases. Germline CDR1 is SQVTM and CDR2 is ANQGSEA. The CDR3 is made up of 11 amino acids. The CDR3 loop reads CSVDVYNEQFF. As DNA, the CDR3 is TGCAGCGTTGACGTGTACAATGAGCAGTTCTTC.

This sequence joins TRBV20-1 and TRBJ1-6, with 7 positions matching TRBD1. With 6 bases clipped from V and 5 bases from J, the junction kept 10 bases outside the gene matches. CDR3 length: 15 amino acids. Germline V CDR1 and CDR2: DFQATT, SNEGSKA (reference sequence). CDR3: CSAPVGQIDNSPLHF. In DNA, the CDR3 is TGCAGTGCCCCCGTGGGACAGATAGATAATTCACCCCTCCACTTT.

This clonotype appeared many times. The chain recombines TRBV2 with TRBJ2-7; no clear D. Germline V gene sequence: CDR1 SNHLY, CDR2 FYNNEI. V gave up 5 bases and J gave up 5 bases, with 10 bases separating them. This CDR3 comprises 12 residues. The CDR3 DNA reads TGTGCCAGCAGTTTGACTGCGAACGAGCAGTACTTC. Its translation: CASSLTANEQYF. Looking up the rest from reference TRBV2 and TRBJ2-7 gives the full variable domain: EPEVTQTPSHQVTQMGQEVILRCVPISNHLYFYWYRQILGQKVEFLVSFYNNEISEKSEIFDDQFSVERPDGSNFTLKIRSTKLEDSAMYFCASSLTANEQYFGPGTRLTVT.

This clonotype was counted only a few times. The V call is TRBV7-2, the J call TRBJ2-2, with D perhaps matching TRBD1 or TRBD2 (5 bases each). Looked up from germline, CDR1 is SGHTA and CDR2 is FQGNSA. Between the trimmed V and J ends, which lost 5 bases and 5 bases, there was a span of 21 bases. The CDR3 extends over 17 amino acids. DNA for the CDR3: TGTGCCAGCAGCCCGGGGATGGACATCTTTGGTACCGGGGAGCTGTTTTTT. Its protein is CASSPGMDIFGTGELFF.

The rearrangement uses TRBV7-9 and TRBJ1-1; D ambiguous. Germline V gene lookup returns CDR1 SEHNR and CDR2 FQNEAQ (reference sequence). The ends were cut back, 4 bases at V and 6 bases at J, with 15 bases in the middle. The CDR3 runs to 14 residues. Written as DNA, the CDR3 is TGTGCCAGCAGCTATGTAACTCCGAGCCCTGAAGCTTTCTTT. This sequence encodes CASSYVTPSPEAFF.

This chain joins TRBV12-3 or TRBV12-4 and TRBJ1-1; unclear D gene. Trimming left V 1 base short and J 11 bases short, with 17 bases between. There are 14 residues in the CDR3. The CDR3 region has the DNA TGTGCCAGCAGTTTAGGGGTGGCAGCAATGGGGGCTTTCTTT. Encoded protein: CASSLGVAAMGAFF.

This clonotype came up a few times. DNA of the CDR3: TGTGCCAGCAGCCCGCAGGGGCTCGAAGCTTTCTTT. Translating gives CASSPQGLEAFF. This rearrangement joins TRBV7-2 to TRBJ1-1; weak D call: TRBD1 (6 bases). Trimming took 5 bases from V and 8 from J, leaving 12 bases between them. There are 12 residues in the CDR3. The germline V gene encodes CDR1 SGHTA and CDR2 FQGNSA.

The gene calls are TRBV5-1 and TRBJ2-2, with 11 bases aligning to TRBD1. The germline V gene has CDR1 SGHRS and CDR2 YFSETQ. V trimming: 4 bases; J trimming: 7 bases; junction bases outside the gene matches: 6. This CDR3 is built from 15 residues. The chain's CDR3 is CASSPGQGANGELFF. CDR3 coding DNA: TGCGCCAGCAGCCCCGGACAGGGGGCGAACGGGGAGCTGTTTTTT.

This clonotype has only a few counts. The rearrangement links TRBV6-5 to TRBJ2-7, with D perhaps TRBD2 (5 bases). This CDR3 comprises 14 residues. Trimming shortened V by 0 bases and J by 5 bases, and 11 bases separated the two germline ends. Germline assignment: CDR1 MNHEY and CDR2 SVGAGI. The CDR3 nucleotides are TGTGCCAGCAGTTACTCGGAGAGGGCCCACGAGCAGTACTTC. Its translation: CASSYSERAHEQYF.

The table lists this clonotype with many counts. The chain employs TRBV29-1 and TRBJ2-6; D could derive from TRBD1 or TRBD2 (5 bases each). The CDR3 consists of 16 residues. V lost 4 bases and J lost 1, with 14 bases in between. CDR1 is SQVTM and CDR2 is ANQGSEA in the germline V gene. Here the CDR3 reads CSVARDVDSGANVLTF. As DNA, the CDR3 is TGCAGCGTTGCCCGGGACGTAGATTCTGGGGCCAACGTCCTGACTTTC. Full variable domain (missing parts from reference TRBV29-1 and TRBJ2-6): SAVISQKPSRDICQRGTSLTIQCQVDSQVTMMFWYRQQPGQSLTLIATANQGSEATYESGFVIDKFPISRPNLTFSTLTVSNMSPEDSSIYLCSVARDVDSGANVLTFGAGSRLTVL.

The table lists this clonotype with many counts. The V call is TRBV7-9, the J call TRBJ2-3; 10 bases line up with TRBD2. Germline V gene sequence: CDR1 SEHNR, CDR2 FQNEAQ (reference sequence). V trimming: 8 bases; J trimming: 2 bases; junction bases outside the gene matches: 19. The CDR3 has 19 residues. The CDR3 sequence is CASYKRASGGPTPTDTQYF. The CDR3 bases are TGTGCCAGCTACAAGCGGGCTAGCGGGGGCCCGACCCCCACAGATACGCAGTATTTT.

This chain joins TRBV12-3 or TRBV12-4 and TRBJ1-4; D is unresolved. The CDR3 is 15 residues long. V was cut by 5 bases and J by 8 bases, with 18 bases left in between. CDR3 region: CASSPNSLAQEKLFF. CDR3 sequence (DNA): TGTGCCAGCAGTCCGAATTCCCTGGCCCAGGAAAAACTGTTTTTT.

This clonotype was recorded many times. This chain links TRBV5-6 with TRBJ1-3; D is unclear. This CDR3 is built from 14 residues. V lost 2 bases to trimming and J lost 0 bases, with 6 bases between them. The germline gives CDR1 SGHDT, CDR2 YYEEEE. The CDR3 here is CASSFGFSGNTIYF. CDR3 sequence (DNA): TGTGCCAGCAGCTTTGGGTTCTCTGGAAACACCATATATTTT.

The chain joins TRBV29-1 to TRBJ2-7; a possible D gene is TRBD2 (6 bases). This CDR3 spans 13 amino acids. The V gene lost 4 bases and the J gene lost 5 bases, with 15 bases spanning the gap. Germline V gives CDR1 SQVTM, CDR2 ANQGSEA. The CDR3 region is CSVAQGGFDEQYF. CDR3 DNA sequence: TGCAGCGTTGCCCAAGGAGGGTTCGACGAGCAGTACTTC.

In its sample, this clonotype was seen a few times. J is TRBJ1-1 and V is TRBV7-9; D gene uncertain. The CDR3 covers 15 residues. In germline, CDR1 is SEHNR, CDR2 FQNEAQ (reference sequence). V was clipped by 2 bases and J by 1 base, with 11 bases between them. CDR3 loop: CASSLKGIPNTEAFF. The DNA for the CDR3 is TGTGCCAGCAGCTTAAAAGGGATACCGAACACTGAAGCTTTCTTT.

This clonotype was found many times. V and J are TRBV11-2 and TRBJ1-1; tentative D call: TRBD1 (5 bases). V was pared by 1 base and J by 1 base, with 16 bases between. Germline CDR1 SGHAT, CDR2 FQNNGV. This CDR3 has 17 amino acids. CDR3 DNA: TGTGCCAGCAGCTTAGTAGGGGTACGGCAGCCGAACACTGAAGCTTTCTTT. Translation: CASSLVGVRQPNTEAFF.

This clonotype occurred a few times. The J gene is TRBJ2-5, the V gene TRBV11-2; tentatively, D is TRBD1 (5 bases). This CDR3 contains 13 residues. V was shortened by 5 bases and J by 1 base, with 8 bases between the two germline ends. CDR1 is SGHAT and CDR2 is FQNNGV in the germline V gene. The DNA for the CDR3 is TGTGCCAGCAGCATGACAGTCCAAGAGACCCAGTACTTC. It is translated as CASSMTVQETQYF.

This clonotype occurred many times. The chain employs TRBV12-3 or TRBV12-4 and TRBJ2-1, with D perhaps matching TRBD2 (6 bases). V gave up 3 bases and J gave up 4 bases, with 19 bases separating them. CDR3 length: 17 residues. The CDR3 DNA reads TGTGCCAGCAGTTTCCAATCCGGGACTCGGCTGTACAATGAGCAGTTCTTC. Translating it yields CASSFQSGTRLYNEQFF.

The sample holds a few counts of this clonotype. The chain carries TRBV18 and TRBJ2-6; 10 positions match TRBD2. Germline CDR1 and CDR2: KGHSH and LQKENI. The CDR3 extends over 18 amino acids. V was pared by 1 base and J by 0 bases, with 3 bases of the junction left unmatched. The CDR3 loop reads CASSPLAGGPSGANVLTF. As DNA, the CDR3 is TGTGCCAGCTCACCACTAGCGGGAGGCCCCTCTGGGGCCAACGTCCTGACTTTC.

The CDR3 region is CASSSPSGTEAFF. The CDR3, as DNA: TGTGCCAGCAGCTCCCCCAGTGGGACTGAAGCTTTCTTT. The chain couples TRBV7-2 to TRBJ1-1; D unresolved. This CDR3 spans 13 amino acids. Germline lookup yields CDR1 SGHTA and CDR2 FQGNSA. V was clipped by 4 bases and J by 5 bases, with 11 bases between them.

The count of this clonotype is one. The J gene is TRBJ2-3, the V gene TRBV5-1, with a tentative D call TRBD1 (6 bases). Trimming took off 4 bases at V and 5 bases at J, with 11 bases between the two ends. CDR3 length equals 13 residues. The germline gives CDR1 SGHRS, CDR2 YFSETQ. The CDR3 here is CASSEAGEDTQYF. The CDR3 DNA sequence: TGCGCCAGCAGCGAGGCAGGGGAAGATACGCAGTATTTT. The whole variable domain, filled in from reference TRBV5-1 and TRBJ2-3, reads KAGVTQTPRYLIKTRGQQVTLSCSPISGHRSVSWYQQTPGQGLQFLFEYFSETQRNKGNFPGRFSGRQFSNSRSEMNVSTLELGDSALYLCASSEAGEDTQYFGPGTRLTVL.

In its sample, this clonotype was seen many times. The rearrangement uses TRBV6-6 and TRBJ1-1; no firm D call. Trimming removed 3 bases at V and 0 bases at J, with 5 bases between. The CDR3 sequence is 13 residues long. Per the germline V gene, CDR1 is MNHNY and CDR2 is SVGAGI (reference sequence). In DNA, the CDR3 is TGTGCCAGCAGTTATACAGTGAACACTGAAGCTTTCTTT. Translated: CASSYTVNTEAFF.

There are many counts of this clonotype. This sequence joins TRBV20-1 and TRBJ1-6; tentative D call: TRBD1 (5 bases). V dropped 0 bases and J dropped 0 bases, with 9 bases sitting between them. Looked up from germline, CDR1 is DFQATT and CDR2 is SNEGSKA (reference sequence). This CDR3 has 16 residues. DNA of the CDR3: TGCAGTGCTAGAGATCGGGGGGGCTCCTATAATTCACCCCTCCACTTT. Amino acids: CSARDRGGSYNSPLHF.

This clonotype was found many times. The chain links TRBV14 to TRBJ2-3; the D gene is possibly TRBD2 (6 bases). V gave up 4 bases and J gave up 8 bases, with 13 bases separating them. CDR3 size: 13 residues. Per germline, CDR1 SGHDN and CDR2 FVKESK. In DNA form, the CDR3 reads TGTGCCAGCAGCCCAGCGGGTCTGGGTACGCAGTATTTT. Translating gives CASSPAGLGTQYF.

V usage is TRBV6-1 and J usage is TRBJ1-2; D not certain. The CDR3 is 11 amino acids. Deletions cut 2 bases from V and 4 bases from J, with 2 bases between. Germline assignment: CDR1 MNHNS and CDR2 SASEGT. The CDR3 region is CASSERYGYTF. The CDR3 region has the DNA TGTGCCAGCAGTGAACGCTATGGCTACACCTTC.